The 28 T cell receptor beta chains below come from one sample, sequenced in a study of CXCR3-negative and CXCR3-positive naive CD8 T cells. Libraries of TRB cDNA were made by 5' RACE and carried UMIs. From its re-call of the 5' RACE reads, TCRdb lists each CDR3 protein once, without DNA. The sample includes over 80,000 distinct CDR3 sequences. The sample consisted of naive CXCR3- CD8+ T cells from blood. This sample's subset: CD45RO-CCR7+CD27+CD95- naive CD8+ T cells lacking CXCR3 (TNR3-). These receptors were obtained from a human donor in good health. Some clones in this sample may be carry-over from other donors' samples.

V gene TRBV12-3 or TRBV12-4 combines with J gene TRBJ2-5; there is no DNA to check the TCRdb D call of TRBD1. The CDR3 runs 16 residues. CDR3: CASSLSGQGAGETQYF.

This chain connects TRBV9 to TRBJ2-7; TCRdb designates TRBD2, a call that cannot be tested without DNA. In germline, CDR1 is SGDLS, CDR2 YYNGEE. The CDR3 consists of 14 residues. The CDR3 spells CASSVGLAIGEQYF. The whole variable domain, remainder taken from reference TRBV9 and TRBJ2-7, is DSGVTQTPKHLITATGQRVTLRCSPRSGDLSVYWYQQSLDQGLQFLIQYYNGEERAKGNILERFSAQQFPDLHSELNLSSLELGDSALYFCASSVGLAIGEQYFGPGTRLTVT.

The rearrangement uses TRBV27 and TRBJ2-1. CDR1 is MNHEY, CDR2 SMNVEV, per germline (reference sequence). This CDR3 contains 14 residues. Here the CDR3 reads CASSRSSSYNEQFF.

The chain has TRBV7-9 and TRBJ1-1. Germline CDR1 and CDR2: SEHNR and FQNEAQ (reference sequence). The CDR3 has 14 residues. The CDR3 reads CASSPFRGNTEAFF.

J is TRBJ1-1 and V is TRBV4-3; no DNA is available, so the TRBD1 call from TCRdb remains unchecked. Germline assignment: CDR1 LGHNA and CDR2 YSLEER. The CDR3 runs to 15 residues. CDR3 sequence reads: CASSQDWGQAVEAFF.

This chain links TRBV29-1 with TRBJ1-5; the D gene TCRdb calls, TRBD1, cannot be checked with no DNA. The length of the CDR3 is 13 residues. From germline, CDR1 is SQVTM and CDR2 ANQGSEA. The CDR3 region is CSVVPDSHQPQHF.

This chain joins TRBV20-1 and TRBJ1-1; TCRdb returns TRBD1, unconfirmable since there is no DNA. The CDR3 covers 16 residues. The V gene's germline CDR1 is DFQATT and CDR2 SNEGSKA (reference sequence). The CDR3 region is CSARWGGSFYDTEAFF.

The chain carries TRBV12-3 or TRBV12-4 and TRBJ2-3; no DNA is available, so the TRBD2 call from TCRdb remains unchecked. The CDR3 sequence is 15 residues long. The CDR3 protein is CASSSIAGNTDTQYF.

The genes are TRBV20-1 and TRBJ2-5; without DNA, the TCRdb call of TRBD1 cannot be checked. In germline, CDR1 is DFQATT, CDR2 SNEGSKA (reference sequence). This CDR3 is 14 amino acids long. The CDR3 loop is CSAFPDRGRETQYF.

The chain links TRBV19 to TRBJ2-7; TCRdb's D call, TRBD2, is unchecked because there is no DNA. This CDR3 region has 14 residues. Per the germline V gene, CDR1 is LNHDA and CDR2 is SQIVND (reference sequence). The CDR3: CASSIGQLGPPEYF.

This chain connects TRBV7-8 to TRBJ2-5; as DNA is missing, the TRBD1 call by TCRdb cannot be tested. CDR1 is SGHVS, CDR2 FQNEAQ, per germline. The CDR3 covers 17 residues. The CDR3 here is CASSNRLGHLSPETQYF.

The genes are TRBV7-9 and TRBJ2-1; the TCRdb D gene call, TRBD1, has no DNA to confirm it. CDR1 and CDR2 (germline): SEHNR, FQNEAQ (reference sequence). This CDR3 region has 15 residues. The CDR3 sequence: CASSLLDKGDNEQFF.

This chain uses TRBV4-3 with TRBJ1-2; TCRdb gives TRBD1 as the D gene, but with no DNA this cannot be confirmed. CDR1 is LGHNA, CDR2 YSLEER, per germline. CDR3 length: 15 amino acids. The CDR3 spells CASSQDRRDNYGYTF.

The J gene is TRBJ2-1, the V gene TRBV6-5; the D gene TCRdb calls, TRBD1, cannot be checked with no DNA. Germline lookup yields CDR1 MNHEY and CDR2 SVGAGI. There are 12 residues in the CDR3. The CDR3 sequence is CATGVGRKEQFF.

The chain joins TRBV11-2 to TRBJ2-1; TCRdb picks TRBD2, but there is no DNA to check that call. The CDR3 runs 16 residues. Germline V CDR1 and CDR2: SGHAT, FQNNGV. The CDR3: CASSLDPSILGNEQFF.

The V call is TRBV27, the J call TRBJ2-7. This CDR3 is built from 13 residues. The germline CDR1 and CDR2 sequences are MNHEY and SMNVEV (reference sequence). CDR3 in amino acids: CASSLSANYEQYF.

The chain uses TRBV29-1 and TRBJ2-1; TCRdb calls TRBD1, which cannot be checked without DNA. This CDR3 contains 15 residues. Germline V gene data show CDR1 as SQVTM and CDR2 as ANQGSEA. The CDR3: CSVAGQALSYNEQFF.

The V gene is TRBV29-1, the J gene TRBJ2-1; TCRdb reports TRBD2, a call that lacks DNA to check it against. The length of the CDR3 is 14 residues. Germline CDR1 is SQVTM and CDR2 is ANQGSEA. The CDR3 loop is CSAATSGGDNEQFF.

This CDR3 reads CASSVFDGGQLEQYF. The chain employs TRBV5-4 and TRBJ2-7; TCRdb proposes TRBD1, but this gene call is untestable without DNA. Germline V gene sequence: CDR1 SGHNT, CDR2 YYREEE (reference sequence). This CDR3 is built from 15 residues.

V usage is TRBV28 and J usage is TRBJ2-7. Germline values: CDR1 MDHEN, CDR2 SYDVKM. The CDR3 is 14 amino acids. CDR3 in amino acids: CASSPSRGPHEQYF.

The rearrangement uses TRBV6-2 or TRBV6-3 and TRBJ2-1; TCRdb indicates TRBD2, and absent DNA this call remains unverified. The CDR3 runs to 16 residues. The germline gives CDR1 MNHEY, CDR2 SVGEGT. CDR3 residues: CASSSRTSGGVHEQFF.

The genes are TRBV10-3 and TRBJ1-5; the D gene TCRdb calls, TRBD1, cannot be checked with no DNA. This CDR3 region has 15 residues. CDR1 is ENHRY, CDR2 SYGVKD, per germline. The CDR3 here is CAISEVWTGNQPQHF.

CDR3 loop: CASGGYYEQYF. This chain joins TRBV12-3 or TRBV12-4 and TRBJ2-7; TCRdb's D gene call, TRBD2, goes unchecked for lack of DNA. The CDR3 consists of 11 residues.

This sequence joins TRBV7-6 and TRBJ1-1; without DNA, the TCRdb call of TRBD1 cannot be checked. In germline, CDR1 is SGHVS, CDR2 FNYEAQ. There are 13 residues in the CDR3. CDR3 loop: CASRIGENTEAFF.

This chain uses TRBV27 with TRBJ2-1. There are 14 residues in the CDR3. Germline V CDR1 and CDR2: MNHEY, SMNVEV (reference sequence). This chain's CDR3 is CASSLYLGSTEQFF.

The chain carries TRBV29-1 and TRBJ2-2. The CDR3 extends over 14 amino acids. Germline V gives CDR1 SQVTM, CDR2 ANQGSEA. The CDR3 reads CSVYKSTHAGELFF.

The rearrangement uses TRBV5-1 and TRBJ2-1; the D gene TCRdb calls, TRBD1, cannot be checked with no DNA. The CDR3 length is 15 residues. CDR1 and CDR2 (germline): SGHRS, YFSETQ. Here the CDR3 reads CASSLAGAWGDEQFF.

The chain uses TRBV5-1 and TRBJ2-7; no DNA is available, so the TRBD1 call from TCRdb remains unchecked. CDR1 SGHRS and CDR2 YFSETQ come from the germline V gene. This CDR3 spans 11 amino acids. CDR3 sequence reads: CASSFRDEQYF.